The clone carrying this TCR beta chain is judged large. TCRdb independently ran MiXCR on the multiplex PCR reads; one entry per CDR3 protein. The sample has roughly 1,000 distinct CDR3 sequences; approximately 6% are singletons. Naive CD4+ T cells were purified with Tregs depleted by CD25. Specimen: tumor-infiltrating naive CD4+ T cells sorted from the breast tumor. Subset meaning: naive CD4+ T cells, CD4+CD45RA+CD25-. This clonotype originated in a female donor with breast cancer.

CDR3 protein: CASSRRQGWAYGYTF. DNA of the CDR3: TGTGCCAGCAGCCGAAGACAGGGTTGGGCCTATGGCTACACCTTC. The chain couples TRBV12-3 or TRBV12-4 to TRBJ1-2; 7 nucleotides line up with TRBD1. This CDR3 region has 15 residues. After removal of 6 bases from V and 4 bases from J, the junction contained 11 bases not matched to a gene.